The 25 T cell receptor beta chains given below trace back to one sample, sequenced in a study of blood T cells in healthy people across ages. A second about 6 to 12 cycle PCR used barcoded and J-beta primers. Via MiXCR, TCRdb re-called the 5' RACE reads, giving one row per CDR3 protein. This sample yields some 1.7 million distinct CDR3 sequences, of which 28% are seen a single time; around 7.7% belongs to the top ten. The sequencing sample was made of blood. Source of these receptors: a woman aged 25 to 39 in good health.

A remark on this clonotype: At one of its ends the junction is not consistent with the germline gene, which may arise from a read error. This chain connects TRBV6-5 to TRBJ1-2, with 8 bases fitting TRBD1. The CDR3 totals 15 residues. Germline V gene data show CDR1 as MNHEY and CDR2 as SVGAGI. The CDR3 region is CAGSPKTGATYGHTF. The DNA for the CDR3 is TGTGCCGGCAGTCCTAAGACAGGGGCAACCTATGGCCACACCTTC.

This chain connects TRBV29-1 to TRBJ2-1; D possibly corresponds to TRBD1 (7 bases). The germline CDR1 and CDR2 sequences are SQVTM and ANQGSEA. V was trimmed by 4 bases and J by 7 bases, leaving 14 bases between them. This CDR3 contains 13 residues. The CDR3 spells CSVARGETNEQFF. CDR3 bases: TGCAGCGTTGCCAGGGGGGAGACTAATGAGCAGTTCTTC.

The chain is built from TRBV20-1 and TRBJ2-7; 10 bases are a match to TRBD2. Trimming removed 5 bases from V and 1 base from J; junction bases left unmatched: 8. The CDR3 contains 15 residues. Germline CDR1 DFQATT, CDR2 SNEGSKA (reference sequence). CDR3 sequence reads: CSAPSNSGGSYEQYF. The CDR3 region has the DNA TGCAGTGCTCCATCCAATAGCGGGGGGTCCTACGAGCAGTACTTC.

The chain joins TRBV6-2 or TRBV6-3 to TRBJ2-4, with 9 bases fitting TRBD1. Near its end, the DNA agrees better with TRBJ2-7, so the J call may be wrong. Looked up from germline, CDR1 is MNHEY and CDR2 is SVGEGT. This CDR3 spans 14 amino acids. This chain's CDR3 is CASSWTGVAYEQYF. The CDR3 DNA follows: TGTGCCAGCAGCTGGACAGGGGTGGCCTACGAGCAGTACTTC.

The rearrangement joins TRBV19 to TRBJ2-7; no firm D call. CDR1 and CDR2 from the germline V gene are LNHDA and SQIVND (reference sequence). V lost 1 base, J lost 7 bases, and 20 bases lay in between. The CDR3 extends over 16 amino acids. CDR3 protein: CASSIARVTTYNEQYF. CDR3 in DNA: TGTGCCAGTAGTATAGCACGGGTTACCACCTACAATGAGCAGTACTTC.

This clonotype came up once. The rearrangement uses TRBV20-1 and TRBJ2-1; 14 bases line up with TRBD2. The CDR3 loop spans 17 amino acids. Germline CDR1 DFQATT, CDR2 SNEGSKA (reference sequence). V was pared by 6 bases and J by 7 bases, with 14 bases of the junction left unmatched. CDR3 protein: CSAADRPGLAGGNEQFF. For the CDR3, the DNA is TGCAGTGCAGCTGACAGACCCGGACTAGCGGGAGGAAATGAGCAGTTCTTC.

The chain joins TRBV12-3 or TRBV12-4 to TRBJ1-5; D gene unclear. The CDR3 extends over 13 amino acids. V was cut by 2 bases and J by 4 bases, with 6 bases left in between. This CDR3 reads CASSLFKNQPQHF. CDR3 in DNA: TGTGCCAGCAGTTTATTTAAAAATCAGCCCCAGCATTTT.

Points on this clonotype: Here the CDR3 omits its conserved ending phenylalanine or tryptophan, so a read error is the likely source. The chain joins TRBV7-2 to TRBJ2-7; D may be TRBD1 (5 bases). The CDR3 extends over 16 amino acids. Trimming removed 1 base from V and 3 bases from J, with 16 bases in between. From germline, CDR1 is SGHTA and CDR2 FQGNSA. CDR3 nucleotide sequence: TGTGCCAGCAGCTTAGACCCAGACAGTTTCCGCTACGAGCAGTACTTG. This encodes CASSLDPDSFRYEQYL.

V and J are TRBV9 and TRBJ2-5; 13 bases line up with TRBD2. Unmatched junction bases numbered 13, after V lost 4 bases and J lost 4 bases. This CDR3 has 18 residues. Germline CDR1 SGDLS, CDR2 YYNGEE. For the CDR3, the DNA is TGTGCCAGCAGCTCTAACCGCGGACTAGCGGGAGTGGGAGAGACCCAGTACTTC. Its translation is CASSSNRGLAGVGETQYF.

This clonotype was picked up many times. The CDR3: CASSYFLGEQYF. CDR3 sequence (DNA): TGTGCCAGCAGTTACTTCCTGGGCGAGCAGTACTTC. The chain has TRBV6-2 or TRBV6-3 and TRBJ2-7; no definite D call. This CDR3 has 12 amino acids. V was pared by 1 base and J by 6 bases, with 7 bases between. Per the germline V gene, CDR1 is MNHEY and CDR2 is SVGEGT.

In this sample, this clonotype turned up a few times. The genes are TRBV7-9 and TRBJ2-7; tentative D call: TRBD2 (7 bases). V was pared by 4 bases and J by 7 bases, with 23 bases between. The CDR3 is 16 residues long. Per germline, CDR1 SEHNR and CDR2 FQNEAQ (reference sequence). For the CDR3, the DNA is TGTGCCAGCAGCTCGGAGCGGACGCGGGGGCCGGAAGAGCAGTACTTC. This translates into CASSSERTRGPEEQYF.

This clonotype was seen more than once but under ten times. V is TRBV5-1 and J is TRBJ2-5, with D possibly TRBD1 on 5 matching bases. The CDR3 loop spans 15 amino acids. CDR1 and CDR2 from the germline V gene are SGHRS and YFSETQ. The V and J ends lost 3 bases and 1 base respectively, with 13 bases between them. In DNA form, the CDR3 reads TGCGCCAGCAGCTCCAGGGAAGCAGGCCAAGAGACCCAGTACTTC. It translates to CASSSREAGQETQYF.

This chain connects TRBV6-2 or TRBV6-3 to TRBJ2-4; 11 bases match TRBD1. Near its end, the DNA agrees better with TRBJ2-7, so the J call may be wrong. Per the germline V gene, CDR1 is MNHEY and CDR2 is SVGEGT. There are 19 residues in the CDR3. As DNA, the CDR3 is TGTGCCAGCAGTTACAATGGACAGGGGGCCGGACTAGGTTCCTACGAGCAGTACTTC. This encodes CASSYNGQGAGLGSYEQYF.

Of note for this clonotype: Germline and junction disagree at one end, which may indicate a read error. V and J are TRBV20-1 and TRBJ2-7; 9 bases are a match to TRBD2. This CDR3 has 16 amino acids. Germline assignment: CDR1 DFQATT and CDR2 SNEGSKA (reference sequence). The CDR3 is CSVRDPRAGLAHEQYF. The DNA for the CDR3 is TGCAGTGTTAGAGATCCTAGAGCGGGACTAGCCCACGAGCAGTACTTC.

This clonotype was seen only a few times. This sequence joins TRBV4-1 and TRBJ1-2, with D unresolved. V dropped 0 bases and J dropped 0 bases, with 14 bases sitting between them. The CDR3 length is 17 residues. Per the germline V gene, CDR1 is MGHRA and CDR2 is YSYEKL. The CDR3 reads CASSQDTVPGTNYGYTF. The CDR3 DNA reads TGCGCCAGCAGCCAAGATACGGTCCCGGGTACTAACTATGGCTACACCTTC.

The chain carries TRBV20-1 and TRBJ2-3; the D is unclear. Germline V gene lookup returns CDR1 DFQATT and CDR2 SNEGSKA (reference sequence). V was clipped by 0 bases and J by 0 bases, with 10 bases between them. The CDR3 has 15 residues. CDR3 coding DNA: TGCAGTGCTAGAGACGGAGCAACTAGCACAGATACGCAGTATTTT. Protein: CSARDGATSTDTQYF.

The genes are TRBV29-1 and TRBJ2-2, with unresolved D. V lost 0 bases to trimming and J lost 3 bases, with 5 bases between them. CDR3 length: 13 amino acids. Germline CDR1 and CDR2: SQVTM and ANQGSEA. The CDR3 is CSVEELHTGELFF. The CDR3 nucleotides read TGCAGCGTTGAAGAGCTGCACACCGGGGAGCTGTTTTTT.

The J gene is TRBJ1-5, the V gene TRBV9, with TRBD1 as a possible D gene (6 bases). The CDR3 is 15 amino acids. Trimming pared 4 bases from V and 5 bases from J, leaving 16 bases between. The germline V gene encodes CDR1 SGDLS and CDR2 YYNGEE. The CDR3 reads CASSPGEGDHQPQHF. The CDR3 bases are TGTGCCAGCAGCCCCGGGGAGGGGGATCATCAGCCCCAGCATTTT.

The chain joins TRBV10-1 to TRBJ2-2, with D perhaps matching TRBD1 (6 bases). The ends were cut back, 0 bases at V and 4 bases at J, with 6 bases in the middle. There are 14 residues in the CDR3. Germline values: CDR1 WNHNN, CDR2 SYGVQD (reference sequence). The CDR3 DNA sequence: TGCGCCAGCAGTGAGTCGGGGGCCACCGGGGAGCTGTTTTTT. Encoded protein: CASSESGATGELFF.

This clonotype has a handful of counts. V gene TRBV12-3 or TRBV12-4 combines with J gene TRBJ2-5, with 7 bases that match TRBD2. CDR3 size: 16 residues. Unmatched junction bases numbered 11, after V lost 3 bases and J lost 4 bases. The CDR3 nucleotides read TGTGCCAGCAGTTTGCGGCGAGCGGGAACCGGAGAGACCCAGTACTTC. Protein sequence: CASSLRRAGTGETQYF.

The chain recombines TRBV12-3 or TRBV12-4 with TRBJ2-5, with a possible D match to TRBD2 (6 bases). The ends were cut back, 2 bases at V and 2 bases at J, with 12 bases in the middle. CDR3 size: 15 residues. DNA of the CDR3: TGTGCCAGCAGTTTACAGTCCGGGAGTCAAGAGACCCAGTACTTC. This sequence encodes CASSLQSGSQETQYF.

This clonotype was counted between two and nine times. The rearrangement joins TRBV19 to TRBJ1-1; D not certain. Trimming took 3 bases from V and 6 from J, leaving 8 bases between them. CDR3 size: 12 residues. Germline CDR1 is LNHDA and CDR2 is SQIVND (reference sequence). This chain's CDR3 is CASSMGSAEAFF. The DNA of the CDR3 is TGTGCCAGTAGTATGGGTAGCGCTGAAGCTTTCTTT.

The rearrangement links TRBV7-3 to TRBJ1-1, with D perhaps TRBD1 (6 bases). Trimming cost V 1 base and J 0 bases, with 18 bases left between them. CDR1 is SGHTA, CDR2 FQGTGA, per germline. This CDR3 is built from 18 residues. CDR3 nucleotides: TGTGCCAGCAGCTTAATGGCGGGGGGCGAGGGCATGAACACTGAAGCTTTCTTT. Translation: CASSLMAGGEGMNTEAFF.

This chain connects TRBV11-2 to TRBJ2-5; 7 bases line up with TRBD1. The CDR3 extends over 12 amino acids. With 4 bases clipped from V and 13 bases from J, the junction kept 9 bases outside the gene matches. The germline CDR1 and CDR2 sequences are SGHAT and FQNNGV. CDR3 sequence: CASSSTWTGGYF. CDR3 DNA sequence: TGTGCCAGCAGCTCAACTTGGACAGGAGGGTACTTC.

The rearrangement links TRBV5-1 to TRBJ2-5; 9 bases align to TRBD1. The V segment lost 4 bases and the J segment 5 bases; nucleotides outside the gene matches: 6. CDR3 length: 14 amino acids. Germline V gives CDR1 SGHRS, CDR2 YFSETQ. CDR3 sequence: CASSEPTGGETQYF. The CDR3 bases are TGCGCCAGCAGCGAGCCGACAGGGGGGGAGACCCAGTACTTC.